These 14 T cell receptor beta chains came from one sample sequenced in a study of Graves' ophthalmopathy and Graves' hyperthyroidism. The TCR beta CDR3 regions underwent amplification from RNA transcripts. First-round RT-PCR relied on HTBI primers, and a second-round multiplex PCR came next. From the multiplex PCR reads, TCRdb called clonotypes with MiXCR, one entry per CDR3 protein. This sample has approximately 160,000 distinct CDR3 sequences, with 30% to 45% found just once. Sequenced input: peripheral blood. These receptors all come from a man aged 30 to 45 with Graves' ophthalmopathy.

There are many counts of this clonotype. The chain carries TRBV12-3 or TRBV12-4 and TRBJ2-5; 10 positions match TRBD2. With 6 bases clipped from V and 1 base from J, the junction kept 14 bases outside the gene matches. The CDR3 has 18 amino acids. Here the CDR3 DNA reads TGTGCCAGCAGATCCTCCCCGGGGGTAGCGGGAGGCCAAGAGACCCAGTACTTC. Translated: CASRSSPGVAGGQETQYF.

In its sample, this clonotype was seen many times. DNA for the CDR3: TGTGCCAGCAGAGCCCCCAATCAGCCCCAGCATTTT. Encoded protein: CASRAPNQPQHF. V usage is TRBV6-5 and J usage is TRBJ1-5; unclear D gene. There are 12 residues in the CDR3. V lost 6 bases, J lost 3 bases, and 6 bases lay in between. CDR1 and CDR2 from the germline V gene are MNHEY and SVGAGI.

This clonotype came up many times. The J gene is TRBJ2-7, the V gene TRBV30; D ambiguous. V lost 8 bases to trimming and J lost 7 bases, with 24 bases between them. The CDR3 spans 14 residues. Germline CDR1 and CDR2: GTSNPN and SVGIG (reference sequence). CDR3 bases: TGTGCCCTCGAGCGAGGATGGGGTTCTCGAGAGCAGTACTTC. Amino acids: CALERGWGSREQYF.

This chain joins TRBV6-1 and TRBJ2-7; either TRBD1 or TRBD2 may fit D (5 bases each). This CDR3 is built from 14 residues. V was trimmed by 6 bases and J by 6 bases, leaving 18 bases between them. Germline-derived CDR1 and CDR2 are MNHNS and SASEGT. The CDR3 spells CASRHQTGAGEQYF. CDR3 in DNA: TGTGCCAGCAGACATCAGACTGGGGCGGGCGAGCAGTACTTC.

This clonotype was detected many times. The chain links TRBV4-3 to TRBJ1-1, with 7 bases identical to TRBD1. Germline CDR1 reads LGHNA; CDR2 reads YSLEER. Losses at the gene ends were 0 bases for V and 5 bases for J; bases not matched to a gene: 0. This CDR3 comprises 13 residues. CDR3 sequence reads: CASSQDRGTEAFF. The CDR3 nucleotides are TGCGCCAGCAGCCAAGACAGGGGGACTGAAGCTTTCTTT.

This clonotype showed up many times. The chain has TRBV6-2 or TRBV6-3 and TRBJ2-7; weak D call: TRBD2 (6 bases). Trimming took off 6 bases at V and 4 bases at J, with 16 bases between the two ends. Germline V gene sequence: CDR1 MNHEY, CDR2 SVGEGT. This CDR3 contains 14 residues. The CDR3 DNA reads TGTGCCAGCAGCTACCCTTTGGAGGGTTACGAGCAGTACTTC. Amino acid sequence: CASSYPLEGYEQYF.

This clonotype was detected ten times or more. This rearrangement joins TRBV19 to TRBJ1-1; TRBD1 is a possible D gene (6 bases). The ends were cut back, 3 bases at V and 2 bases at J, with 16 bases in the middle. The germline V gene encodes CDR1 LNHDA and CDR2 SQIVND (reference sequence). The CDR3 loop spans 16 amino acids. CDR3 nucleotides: TGTGCCAGTAGTATGATCAGGGGTCCGATCAACACTGAAGCTTTCTTT. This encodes CASSMIRGPINTEAFF.

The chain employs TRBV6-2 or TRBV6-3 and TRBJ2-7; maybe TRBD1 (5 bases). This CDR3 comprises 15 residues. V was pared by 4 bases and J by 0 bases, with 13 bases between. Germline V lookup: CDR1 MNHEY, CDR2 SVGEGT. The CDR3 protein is CASSSQDIFSYEQYF. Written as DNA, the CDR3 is TGTGCCAGCAGTTCCCAGGACATTTTCTCCTACGAGCAGTACTTC.

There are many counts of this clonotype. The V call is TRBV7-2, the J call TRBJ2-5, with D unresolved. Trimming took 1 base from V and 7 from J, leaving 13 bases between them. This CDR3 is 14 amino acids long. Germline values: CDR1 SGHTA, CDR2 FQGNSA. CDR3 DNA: TGTGCCAGCAGCTTAGGAGGCTTGACACCGACCCAGTACTTC. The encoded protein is CASSLGGLTPTQYF.

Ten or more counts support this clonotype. The CDR3 nucleotides are TGTGCCAGTAACACTGCCGGGGAGCTGTTTTTT. It codes for CASNTAGELFF. This sequence joins TRBV19 and TRBJ2-2; no reliable D call. The CDR3 has 11 residues. Germline V gives CDR1 LNHDA, CDR2 SQIVND (reference sequence). V was clipped by 7 bases and J by 6 bases, with 6 bases between them.

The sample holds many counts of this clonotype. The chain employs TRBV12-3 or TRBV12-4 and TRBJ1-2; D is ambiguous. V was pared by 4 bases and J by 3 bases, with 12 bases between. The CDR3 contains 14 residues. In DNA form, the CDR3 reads TGTGCCAGCAGTTCCATGTACGACTACTATGGCTACACCTTC. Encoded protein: CASSSMYDYYGYTF.

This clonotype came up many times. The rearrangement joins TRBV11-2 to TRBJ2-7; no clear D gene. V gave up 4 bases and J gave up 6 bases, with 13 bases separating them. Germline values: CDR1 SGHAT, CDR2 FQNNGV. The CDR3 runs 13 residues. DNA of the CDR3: TGTGCCAGCAGCTCCTTCCCAGTGGGCGAGCAGTACTTC. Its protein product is CASSSFPVGEQYF. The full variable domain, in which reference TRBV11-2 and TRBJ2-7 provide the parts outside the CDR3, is EAGVAQSPRYKIIEKRQSVAFWCNPISGHATLYWYQQILGQGPKLLIQFQNNGVVDDSQLPKDRFSAERLKGVDSTLKIQPAKLEDSAVYLCASSSFPVGEQYFGPGTRLTVT.

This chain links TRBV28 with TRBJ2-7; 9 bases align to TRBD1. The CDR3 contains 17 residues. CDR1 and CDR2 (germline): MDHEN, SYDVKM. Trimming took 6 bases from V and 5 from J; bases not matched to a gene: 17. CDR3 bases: TGTGCCAGCAGCCGAATCACCCCCGGGACAGGGTCACACGAGCAGTACTTC. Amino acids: CASSRITPGTGSHEQYF.

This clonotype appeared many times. DNA of the CDR3: TGTGCCAGCAGTGAGAGCCATCAGATTTATGGCTACACCTTC. This translates into CASSESHQIYGYTF. The chain employs TRBV6-1 and TRBJ1-2; D unresolved. V was pared by 3 bases and J by 5 bases, with 13 bases between. The CDR3 sequence is 14 residues long. Germline lookup yields CDR1 MNHNS and CDR2 SASEGT.